This section outlines one TCR beta chain sequence together with its context. Trimming shortened V by 5 bases and J by 1 base, and 14 bases separated the two germline ends. CDR1 and CDR2 (germline): MNHEY, SVGEGT. The CDR3 runs to 15 residues. Using immunoSEQ multiplex PCR, the repertoire was profiled, and TCRdb retains in-frame clones only, with some absent. The sample contains fewer than 300,000 clones, less than 85% of which appear only once. This sample is drawn from a study of blood T cell repertoires in COVID-19. Study-level information: COVID-19 samples, acute and convalescent, were from the United States, Italy and Spain. PBMCs, B-cell-depleted T cells, or T cells were the source of the cDNA or gDNA that made up the material.

Assignments of participants to cohorts depended upon their own reported clinical history. In Cohort 3, a recovered donor had either two negative PCRs, clearance, or symptom resolution. The receptor was derived from a woman aged 50 to 60 who had recovered from COVID-19. The chain has TRBV6-2 or TRBV6-3 and TRBJ1-1; D may be TRBD1 (6 bases). The sample comprised PBMCs or T cells enriched from blood (not recorded which). The CDR3 is CASSTLDRRNTEAFF. Here the CDR3 DNA reads TGTGCCAGCAGTACGTTAGACAGGAGGAACACTGAAGCTTTCTTT.